Listed below are T cell receptor beta chains from one sample, sequenced in a study of cytomegalovirus exposure and HLA in healthy donors. This table comes from immunoSEQ multiplex PCR, and its TCRdb copy is limited to in-frame clones, with some not included. This table holds 90,000 to 140,000 clones, over 75% found once. The source material was PBMCs. These receptors originate from a woman aged 40 to 55 in good health and CMV-seropositive. CDR3s include the opening cysteine and the closing phenylalanine or tryptophan. The order of the fields is clone size, D gene, V gene, J gene, CDR3 protein, CDR3 DNA. A D gene is named only where the DNA matches it firmly. Part of the rows lack a size; the others show once, few, many or a class for expanded clones.

abundance: .; d_gene: .; v_gene: TRBV11-3; j_gene: TRBJ1-3; CDR3aa: CASSQGFFAGNTIYF; CDR3nt: TGTGCCAGCAGCCAGGGGTTTTTCGCTGGAAACACCATATATTTT
abundance: .; d_gene: TRBD1; v_gene: TRBV7-8; j_gene: TRBJ1-6; CDR3aa: CASSPDRGYNSPLHF; CDR3nt: TGTGCCAGCAGCCCAGACAGGGGCTATAATTCACCCCTCCACTTT
abundance: .; d_gene: .; v_gene: TRBV4-3; j_gene: TRBJ1-3; CDR3aa: CASSQDLASSGNTIYF; CDR3nt: TGCGCCAGCAGCCAAGATCTGGCCAGCTCTGGAAACACCATATATTTT
abundance: .; d_gene: TRBD1; v_gene: TRBV18; j_gene: TRBJ1-5; CDR3aa: CASSPGTGGVQPQHF; CDR3nt: TGTGCCAGCTCACCAGGGACAGGGGGTGTTCAGCCCCAGCATTTT
abundance: .; d_gene: .; v_gene: TRBV11-2; j_gene: TRBJ2-7; CDR3aa: CASSPRGKSSYEQYF; CDR3nt: TGTGCCAGCAGCCCCAGGGGTAAGAGCTCCTACGAGCAGTACTTC
abundance: once; d_gene: .; v_gene: TRBV19; j_gene: TRBJ2-7; CDR3aa: CASSIGGEYEQYF; CDR3nt: TGTGCCAGTAGTATAGGGGGGGAATACGAGCAGTACTTC
abundance: few; d_gene: .; v_gene: TRBV7-9; j_gene: TRBJ2-1; CDR3aa: CASSLAEAGYNEQFF; CDR3nt: TGTGCCAGCAGCTTAGCGGAGGCAGGATACAATGAGCAGTTCTTC
abundance: .; d_gene: TRBD2; v_gene: TRBV4-1; j_gene: TRBJ2-4; CDR3aa: CASSQDGTSGRAGIVKNIQYF; CDR3nt: TGCGCCAGCAGCCAAGATGGGACTAGCGGGAGGGCAGGGATAGTCAAAAACATTCAGTACTTC
abundance: .; d_gene: TRBD1; v_gene: TRBV9; j_gene: TRBJ1-3; CDR3aa: CASTAQGTLGNTIYF; CDR3nt: TGTGCCAGCACCGCACAGGGGACACTCGGAAACACCATATATTTT
abundance: .; d_gene: TRBD2; v_gene: TRBV27; j_gene: TRBJ2-3; CDR3aa: CASRPTGLAGPDTQYF; CDR3nt: TGTGCCAGCAGACCAACGGGACTAGCGGGGCCAGATACGCAGTATTTT
abundance: .; d_gene: .; v_gene: TRBV5-1; j_gene: TRBJ1-2; CDR3aa: CASSLGGENYGYTF; CDR3nt: TGCGCCAGCAGCTTGGGGGGGGAGAACTATGGCTACACCTTC
abundance: .; d_gene: .; v_gene: TRBV5-4; j_gene: TRBJ2-5; CDR3aa: CASSLAVGHLKETQYF; CDR3nt: TGTGCCAGCAGCTTGGCCGTAGGACACCTGAAAGAGACCCAGTACTTC
abundance: .; d_gene: .; v_gene: TRBV7-8; j_gene: TRBJ1-6; CDR3aa: CASSSYSSWNSPLHF; CDR3nt: TGTGCCAGCAGCTCGTATAGCAGTTGGAATTCACCCCTCCACTTT
abundance: .; d_gene: TRBD2; v_gene: TRBV15; j_gene: TRBJ2-3; CDR3aa: CATSRDPAGGSNTQYF; CDR3nt: TGTGCCACCAGCAGAGATCCAGCGGGGGGATCGAATACGCAGTATTTT
abundance: .; d_gene: .; v_gene: TRBV25-1; j_gene: TRBJ1-2; CDR3aa: CASRDWTNYGYTF; CDR3nt: TGTGCCAGCAGGGACTGGACTAACTATGGCTACACCTTC